This record concerns one TCR beta chain sequence. The assay was immunoSEQ multiplex PCR, and TCRdb's table has in-frame clones only and misses some. Of some 700,000 clones in the sample, 90% were seen once. Germline V CDR1 and CDR2: LGHDT, YNNKEL (reference sequence). The trim removed 5 bases at V and 4 bases at J, leaving 3 bases unmatched. The CDR3 totals 13 residues. These data originate in a study of blood T cell repertoires in COVID-19. Study context: Samples of COVID-19 (acute and convalescent) were obtained from the United States, Italy and Spain.

This chain links TRBV3-1 (or the pseudogene TRBV3-2) with TRBJ1-2; 8 nucleotides agree with TRBD1. Sequencing was carried out using peripheral blood. The receptor was isolated from a woman younger than 30 with acute or convalescent COVID-19. The DNA of the CDR3 is TGTGCCAGCAGCACGACAGGGGCCTATGGCTACACCTTC. Translating it yields CASSTTGAYGYTF.